A selection of T cell receptor beta chains follows, all from one sample in a study of blood T cell repertoires in COVID-19. Repertoires were generated with immunoSEQ multiplex PCR, while TCRdb's copy carries only in-frame clones and drops some. Of about 120,000 clones listed, 65% to 90% are singletons. The sequencing sample was made of peripheral blood. These receptors originate from a man older than 75 with acute or convalescent COVID-19. CDR3s include the opening cysteine and the closing phenylalanine or tryptophan. D genes are given only for firm matches. Only some rows state a clone size, as once, few, many or a class for expanded clones.

V	D	length	size	J	CDR3	DNA
TRBV5-1	.	15	.	TRBJ1-5	CASSPGQGGNQPQHF	TGCGCCAGCAGCCCGGGGCAGGGAGGGAATCAGCCCCAGCATTTT
TRBV15	.	14	.	TRBJ1-4	CATSRGGGPEKLFF	TGTGCCACCAGCAGAGGGGGGGGTCCGGAAAAACTGTTTTTT
TRBV6-1	.	14	.	TRBJ1-2	CASSDSNPHYGYTF	TGTGCCAGCAGTGATAGTAATCCCCACTATGGCTACACCTTC
TRBV3-1/TRBV3-2	.	15	.	TRBJ2-1	CASSQGGGVYNEQFF	TGTGCCAGCAGCCAGGGCGGGGGCGTCTACAATGAGCAGTTCTTC
TRBV5-1	.	14	.	TRBJ1-2	CASSLKQGTYGYTF	TGCGCCAGCAGCTTGAAACAGGGTACCTATGGCTACACCTTC
TRBV10-2	TRBD1	13	.	TRBJ1-2	CASSPGQSYGYTF	TGCGCCAGCAGTCCGGGACAGTCCTATGGCTACACCTTC
TRBV19	.	15	.	TRBJ1-5	CASSIIGGSNQPQHF	TGTGCCAGTAGTATCATCGGGGGAAGCAATCAGCCCCAGCATTTT
TRBV6-5	.	14	.	TRBJ1-5	CASRPDSYNQPQHF	TGTGCCAGCAGACCAGACAGCTATAATCAGCCCCAGCATTTT
TRBV10-3	TRBD1	13	.	TRBJ1-1	CAISEGARSEAFF	TGTGCCATCAGCGAGGGGGCTCGATCTGAAGCTTTCTTT
TRBV5-5	TRBD2	17	.	TRBJ2-6	CASSVTSGRLGANVLTF	TGTGCCAGCAGCGTGACTAGCGGGAGGCTCGGGGCCAACGTCCTGACTTTC
TRBV28	TRBD2	15	.	TRBJ2-7	CASSSPAGGPYEQYF	TGTGCCAGCAGTTCCCCAGCGGGAGGTCCCTACGAGCAGTACTTC
TRBV6-1	TRBD1	15	few	TRBJ1-1	CASSERGQGGTEAFF	TGTGCCAGCAGTGAAAGGGGACAGGGGGGCACTGAAGCTTTCTTT
TRBV6-2/TRBV6-3	.	13	.	TRBJ1-1	CASSRQFNTEAFF	TGTGCCAGCAGCCGACAGTTCAACACTGAAGCTTTCTTT
TRBV18	.	12	.	TRBJ1-4	CASSPPGEKLFF	TGTGCCAGCTCACCTCCGGGGGAAAAACTGTTTTTT
TRBV7-8	TRBD1	15	.	TRBJ1-2	CASSLAGQGVGGYTF	TGTGCCAGCAGCTTAGCGGGACAGGGGGTAGGTGGCTACACCTTC
TRBV19	TRBD1	16	.	TRBJ1-2	CASSIGADRGHYGYTF	TGTGCCAGTAGTATAGGCGCGGACAGGGGGCACTATGGCTACACCTTC
TRBV28	.	13	.	TRBJ2-7	CASSTNILYEQYF	TGTGCCAGCAGTACCAATATACTCTACGAGCAGTACTTC
TRBV18	.	12	.	TRBJ1-5	CASSGENQPQHF	TGTGCCAGCTCTGGGGAGAATCAGCCCCAGCATTTT
TRBV7-2	TRBD1	14	.	TRBJ1-6	CASSFWQGGSPLHF	TGTGCCAGCAGCTTTTGGCAGGGGGGATCACCCCTCCACTTT
TRBV5-1	TRBD1	15	.	TRBJ1-5	CASSLAGTGSQPQHF	TGCGCCAGCAGCTTGGCCGGGACAGGCTCTCAGCCCCAGCATTTT
TRBV5-4	.	15	.	TRBJ1-1	CASSSAGKVNTEAFF	TGTGCCAGCAGCTCCGCCGGGAAAGTGAACACTGAAGCTTTCTTT
TRBV29-1	.	13	few	TRBJ1-4	CSVEGGTDEKLFF	TGCAGCGTTGAAGGGGGCACGGATGAAAAACTGTTTTTT
TRBV7-9	.	14	.	TRBJ1-4	CASSWQGNNEKLFF	TGTGCCAGCAGCTGGCAGGGCAATAATGAAAAACTGTTTTTT
TRBV6-6	TRBD1	16	.	TRBJ1-1	CASSPGTGGLYTEAFF	TGTGCCAGCAGTCCCGGGACAGGGGGTTTGTACACTGAAGCTTTCTTT
TRBV7-9	.	12	.	TRBJ2-7	CASSLSSYEQYF	TGTGCCAGCAGCTTATCCAGTTACGAGCAGTACTTC
TRBV4-3	.	16	.	TRBJ2-5	CASSQALQGTEETQYF	TGCGCCAGCAGCCAAGCCTTACAGGGAACGGAGGAGACCCAGTACTTC
TRBV18	.	13	.	TRBJ2-2	CASSAQETGELFF	TGTGCCAGCTCCGCCCAGGAAACCGGGGAGCTGTTTTTT
TRBV6-2/TRBV6-3	TRBD2	20	.	TRBJ2-4	CASSFRFGLAGGVAKNIQYF	TGTGCCAGCAGTTTCCGATTCGGACTAGCGGGAGGGGTAGCCAAAAACATTCAGTACTTC
TRBV18	TRBD1	15	.	TRBJ1-2	CASSPDRDTFYGYTF	TGTGCCAGCTCACCCGACAGGGATACTTTCTATGGCTACACCTTC
TRBV14	.	14	.	TRBJ1-1	CASSPGSNPTEAFF	TGTGCCAGCAGCCCTGGGAGTAACCCCACTGAAGCTTTCTTT
TRBV18	TRBD1	15	once	TRBJ1-2	CASSPSGTGSYGYTF	TGTGCCAGCTCACCATCCGGGACAGGATCCTATGGCTACACCTTC
TRBV7-2	TRBD1	14	.	TRBJ1-6	CASRWTGDNSPLHF	TGTGCCAGCCGATGGACAGGGGATAATTCACCCCTCCACTTT
TRBV4-2	.	16	.	TRBJ2-1	CASSQSAGQSYNEQFF	TGTGCCAGCAGCCAGTCCGCTGGGCAATCCTACAATGAGCAGTTCTTC
TRBV4-1	.	14	.	TRBJ2-1	CASSQESGGNEQFF	TGCGCCAGCAGCCAAGAGAGTGGCGGGAATGAGCAGTTCTTC
TRBV28	TRBD2	15	.	TRBJ2-7	CASRPSGTLFYEQYF	TGTGCCAGCAGACCTAGCGGGACCCTATTCTACGAGCAGTACTTC
TRBV6-5	TRBD1	15	.	TRBJ2-1	CASRSQGLGDNEQFF	TGTGCCAGCAGATCACAGGGGTTAGGAGACAATGAGCAGTTCTTC
TRBV14	.	13	.	TRBJ2-1	CASSQVLWSEQFF	TGTGCCAGCAGCCAAGTTCTATGGAGTGAGCAGTTCTTC
TRBV18	TRBD2	19	.	TRBJ2-6	CASSPSITAGGSGANVLTF	TGTGCCAGCTCACCAAGCATCACAGCGGGAGGCTCTGGGGCCAACGTCCTGACTTTC
TRBV19	TRBD1	15	.	TRBJ2-3	CASIPGQGLTDTQYF	TGTGCCAGTATACCCGGACAGGGTCTGACAGATACGCAGTATTTT
TRBV1	.	19	once	TRBJ2-7	CTSSQGSLRSAGATYEQYF	TGCACCAGCAGCCAAGGGTCCTTAAGATCAGCGGGGGCGACCTACGAGCAGTACTTC
TRBV5-6	TRBD1	15	.	TRBJ1-1	CASSLVDRGRTEAFF	TGTGCCAGCAGCTTGGTTGACAGGGGAAGAACTGAAGCTTTCTTT
TRBV6-4	TRBD2	15	few	TRBJ2-2	CASSVLAGTTGELFF	TGTGCCAGCAGTGTGCTAGCGGGTACCACGGGGGAGCTGTTTTTT
TRBV30	TRBD1	13	.	TRBJ1-1	CAWSGSQGGEAFF	TGTGCCTGGAGTGGGTCGCAGGGGGGTGAAGCTTTCTTT
TRBV5-1	.	16	once	TRBJ2-7	CASSLARSPITYEQYF	TGCGCCAGCAGCTTGGCGAGGTCCCCTATCACCTACGAGCAGTACTTC
TRBV10-3	TRBD1	15	.	TRBJ1-1	CAISAGRGTATEAFF	TGTGCCATCAGTGCAGGCAGGGGGACGGCAACTGAAGCTTTCTTT
TRBV5-1	TRBD1	13	.	TRBJ2-3	CASRDRGSDTQYF	TGCGCCAGCCGGGACAGGGGCTCCGATACGCAGTATTTT
TRBV21-1	.	14	once	TRBJ2-4	CASVPVIVKNIQYF	TGTGCCAGCGTACCAGTGATTGTTAAAAACATTCAGTACTTC
TRBV19	TRBD1	16	.	TRBJ2-7	CASSISLDRGAYEQYF	TGTGCCAGTAGTATTTCTCTTGACAGGGGAGCCTACGAGCAGTACTTC
TRBV19	.	15	.	TRBJ2-1	CASSIGSRSGNEQFF	TGTGCCAGTAGTATAGGGTCCAGGAGCGGGAATGAGCAGTTCTTC
TRBV7-2	.	17	.	TRBJ1-6	CASSLRTTANGNSPLHF	TGTGCCAGCAGCTTACGGACAACAGCAAACGGGAATTCACCCCTCCACTTT
TRBV6-5	TRBD2	16	few	TRBJ2-7	CASSYGTSGSIYEQYF	TGTGCCAGCAGTTACGGGACTAGCGGGAGTATATACGAGCAGTACTTC
TRBV6-6	.	13	.	TRBJ1-4	CASRGQNNEKLFF	TGTGCCAGCAGAGGACAGAATAATGAAAAACTGTTTTTT
TRBV5-8	TRBD2	16	.	TRBJ2-7	CASSSRLAGGLKEQYF	TGTGCCAGCAGCTCCCGACTAGCGGGGGGTTTAAAGGAGCAGTACTTC